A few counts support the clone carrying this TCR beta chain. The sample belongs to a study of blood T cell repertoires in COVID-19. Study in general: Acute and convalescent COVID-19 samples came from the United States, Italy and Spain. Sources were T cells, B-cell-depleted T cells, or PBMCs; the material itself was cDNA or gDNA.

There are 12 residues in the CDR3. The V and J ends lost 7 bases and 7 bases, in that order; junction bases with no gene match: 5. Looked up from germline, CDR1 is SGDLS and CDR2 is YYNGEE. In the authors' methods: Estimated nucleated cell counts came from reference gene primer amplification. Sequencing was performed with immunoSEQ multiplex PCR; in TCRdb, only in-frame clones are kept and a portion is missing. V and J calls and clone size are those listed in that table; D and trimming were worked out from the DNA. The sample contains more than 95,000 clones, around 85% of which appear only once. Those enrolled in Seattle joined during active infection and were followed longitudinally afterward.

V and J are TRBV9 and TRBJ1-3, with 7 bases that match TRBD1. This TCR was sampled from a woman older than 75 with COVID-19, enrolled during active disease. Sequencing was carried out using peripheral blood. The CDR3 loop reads CASPFRGNTIYF. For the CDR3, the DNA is TGTGCCAGCCCGTTCAGGGGGAACACCATATATTTT.